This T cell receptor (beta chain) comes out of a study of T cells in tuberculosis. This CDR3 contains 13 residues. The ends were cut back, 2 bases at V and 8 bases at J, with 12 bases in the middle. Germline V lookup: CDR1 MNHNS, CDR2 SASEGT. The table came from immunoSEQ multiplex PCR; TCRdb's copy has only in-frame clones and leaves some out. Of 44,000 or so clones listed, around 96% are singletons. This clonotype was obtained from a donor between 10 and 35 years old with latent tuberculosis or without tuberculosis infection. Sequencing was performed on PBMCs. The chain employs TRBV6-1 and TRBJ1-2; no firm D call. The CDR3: CASSEFQVVGYTF. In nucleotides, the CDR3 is TGTGCCAGCAGTGAATTCCAGGTTGTGGGCTACACCTTC.